One T cell receptor beta chain is described in this entry. The target of this receptor is not known. Base qualities are missing; no much larger clone stands one base away. The sample comes from a study of blood T cell repertoires in COVID-19 (dated by TCRdb to 2020 to 2021). At the level of the whole study: Samples from collaborators originated in the United States, Italy and Spain and spanned both the acute and convalescent phases of COVID-19. Where available, HLA class I and class II types were obtained from metadata supplied by the sample provider rather than from assay-based typing. Nearly every sample came with metadata listing a de-identified subject ID, COVID-19 status, age in years and sex. Subjects who had been exposed to COVID-19, were actively infected with it, or had recovered from it provided the deeply sampled blood TCRbeta repertoires that made up the dataset. The material from the prospective study consisted of cDNA or gDNA derived from T cells, B-cell-depleted T cells, or PBMCs. The repertoires were made available in a free public database intended to serve as a resource for research on the immune response to SARS-CoV-2. The samples were drawn from the first 160 participants of the ongoing ImmuneRACE study and from more than 1,000 subjects provided by 6 global collaborators.

A second Seattle source provided samples from volunteer blood donors who had recovered from COVID-19. The collaborating institutions used their own protocols to collect whole blood in K2EDTA tubes. For TCRbeta analysis, collaborators shipped samples as frozen whole blood, isolated PBMCs, or DNA extracted from either of those sample types. Trimming removed 4 bases from V and 7 bases from J, leaving 20 bases between the germline ends. The CDR3 spans 16 residues, from the cysteine through the phenylalanine. Only the CDR3 part of the read is kept: 48 bases, read in frame from the first base. For CDR1 and CDR2, the germline V gene lists MNHEY and SVGAGI. Broad study findings and their caveats: The amount of clinical and demographic metadata varied by source and participant and was provided uncurated.

The immunoSEQ Assay, a bias-controlled multiplex PCR, was used to amplify TCRbeta CDR3 regions from genomic DNA. The original methods were these. The number of nucleated cells in each sample was estimated from the amplification of reference gene primers within the assay. Sequence reads were collapsed and filtered to measure the absolute abundance of every unique TCRbeta CDR3 rearrangement. For each sample, productive Simpson clonality was calculated as the square root of Simpson's diversity index over productive rearrangements. TCRdb carries this immuneACCESS record with in-frame sequences only. Its versions omit some clonotypes, under half of them owing to an unresolved V gene in the studies checked, with the rest unexplained. V, J and clone size were drawn from that table, and D and trimming were deduced from the DNA. This sample is represented by around 260,000 clones; around nine tenths of them were singletons. Clones ranked in the top ten supply approximately 0.85% of the sample.

The receptor was derived from a woman aged 40 to 50 who had recovered from COVID-19. The chain is encoded by TRBV6-5 joined to TRBJ1-5; the D gene cannot be resolved reliably. The sequencing input was peripheral blood. The sequence in DNA is TGTGCCAGCAGTTTGTTACCCGAGGGTGGTAAGCAGCCCCAGCATTTT. It is translated as CASSLLPEGGKQPQHF.